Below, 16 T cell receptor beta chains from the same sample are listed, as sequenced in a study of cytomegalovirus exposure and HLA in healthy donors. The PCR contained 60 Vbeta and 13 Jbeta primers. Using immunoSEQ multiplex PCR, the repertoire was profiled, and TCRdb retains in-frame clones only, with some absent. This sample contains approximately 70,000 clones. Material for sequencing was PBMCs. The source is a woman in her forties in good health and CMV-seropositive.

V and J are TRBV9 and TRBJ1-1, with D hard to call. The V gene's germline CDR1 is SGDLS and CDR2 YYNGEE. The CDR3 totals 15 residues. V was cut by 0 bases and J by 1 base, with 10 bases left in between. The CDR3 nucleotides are TGTGCCAGCAGCGTAGAGGGAGTGAGGAACACTGAAGCTTTCTTT. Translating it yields CASSVEGVRNTEAFF.

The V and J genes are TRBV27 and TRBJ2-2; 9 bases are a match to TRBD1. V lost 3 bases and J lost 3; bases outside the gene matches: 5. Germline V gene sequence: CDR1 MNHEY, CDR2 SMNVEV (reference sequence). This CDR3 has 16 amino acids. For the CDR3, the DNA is TGTGCCAGCAGTTTGTCGGGGACAGGGTACACCGGGGAGCTGTTTTTT. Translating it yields CASSLSGTGYTGELFF.

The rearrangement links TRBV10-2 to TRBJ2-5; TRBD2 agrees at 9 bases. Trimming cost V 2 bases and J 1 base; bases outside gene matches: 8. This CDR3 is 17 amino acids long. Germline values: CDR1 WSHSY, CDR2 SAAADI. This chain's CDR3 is CASSEGYGGRGQETQYF. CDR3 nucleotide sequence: TGCGCCAGCAGTGAGGGTTACGGCGGGAGGGGCCAAGAGACCCAGTACTTC.

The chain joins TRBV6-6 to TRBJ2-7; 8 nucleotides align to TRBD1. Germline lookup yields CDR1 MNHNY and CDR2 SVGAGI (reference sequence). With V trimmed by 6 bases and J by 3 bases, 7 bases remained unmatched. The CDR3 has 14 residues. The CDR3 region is CASRSRQGSYEQYF. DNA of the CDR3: TGTGCCAGCAGGAGCCGACAGGGGAGCTACGAGCAGTACTTC.

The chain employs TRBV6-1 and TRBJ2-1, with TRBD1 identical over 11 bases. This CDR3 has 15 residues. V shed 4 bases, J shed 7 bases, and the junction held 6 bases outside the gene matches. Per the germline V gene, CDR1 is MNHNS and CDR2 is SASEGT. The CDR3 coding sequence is TGTGCCAGCAGTGCGGGACAGGGGGAAGTGAATGAGCAGTTCTTC. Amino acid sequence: CASSAGQGEVNEQFF.

The CDR3 DNA follows: TGCGCCAGCAGCCAAGAGTTGGCGGGAGAGGGGTACCAAGAGACCCAGTACTTC. This codes for CASSQELAGEGYQETQYF. The V and J genes are TRBV4-3 and TRBJ2-5, with 7 bases aligning to TRBD2. Germline-derived CDR1 and CDR2 are LGHNA and YSLEER. With V trimmed by 0 bases and J by 0 bases, 10 bases remained unmatched. CDR3 size: 18 residues.

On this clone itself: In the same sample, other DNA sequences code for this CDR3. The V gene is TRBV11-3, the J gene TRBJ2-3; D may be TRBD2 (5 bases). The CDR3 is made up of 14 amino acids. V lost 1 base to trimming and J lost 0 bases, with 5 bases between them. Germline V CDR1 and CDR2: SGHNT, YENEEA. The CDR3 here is CASSLGGSTDTQYF. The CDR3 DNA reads TGTGCCAGCAGCTTAGGAGGGAGCACAGATACGCAGTATTTT.

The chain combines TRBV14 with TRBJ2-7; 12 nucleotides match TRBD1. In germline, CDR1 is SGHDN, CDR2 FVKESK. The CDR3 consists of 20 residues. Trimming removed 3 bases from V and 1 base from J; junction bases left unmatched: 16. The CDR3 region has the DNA TGTGCCAGCAGCCAGGCCTCTCCCGGGACAGGGGGCTTTTGGTCCTACGAGCAGTACTTC. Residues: CASSQASPGTGGFWSYEQYF.

The CDR3, as DNA: TGTGCCAGCAGTAACAAGGACAGGGGGAAAATCTATGGCTACACCTTC. This codes for CASSNKDRGKIYGYTF. The chain carries TRBV6-6 and TRBJ1-2; 10 positions match TRBD1. Germline values: CDR1 MNHNY, CDR2 SVGAGI (reference sequence). The CDR3 covers 16 residues. The V and J ends lost 5 bases and 4 bases, in that order; junction bases with no gene match: 10.

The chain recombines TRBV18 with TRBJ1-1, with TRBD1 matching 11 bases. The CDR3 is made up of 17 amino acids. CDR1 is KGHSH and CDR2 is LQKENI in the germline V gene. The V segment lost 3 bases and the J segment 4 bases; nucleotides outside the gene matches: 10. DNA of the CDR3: TGTGCCAGCTCACCCGTCCCGGGACAGGGGGAAACCACTGAAGCTTTCTTT. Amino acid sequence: CASSPVPGQGETTEAFF.

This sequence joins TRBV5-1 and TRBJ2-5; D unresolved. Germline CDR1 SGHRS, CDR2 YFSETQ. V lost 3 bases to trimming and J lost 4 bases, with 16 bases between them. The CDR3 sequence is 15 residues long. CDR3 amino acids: CASSYRQGVGETQYF. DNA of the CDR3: TGCGCCAGCAGCTATAGGCAAGGAGTAGGAGAGACCCAGTACTTC.

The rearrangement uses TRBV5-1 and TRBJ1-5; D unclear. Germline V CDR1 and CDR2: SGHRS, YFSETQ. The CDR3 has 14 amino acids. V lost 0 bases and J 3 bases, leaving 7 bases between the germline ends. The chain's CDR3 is CASSLDSPNQPQHF. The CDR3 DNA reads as TGCGCCAGCAGCTTGGACAGCCCCAATCAGCCCCAGCATTTT.

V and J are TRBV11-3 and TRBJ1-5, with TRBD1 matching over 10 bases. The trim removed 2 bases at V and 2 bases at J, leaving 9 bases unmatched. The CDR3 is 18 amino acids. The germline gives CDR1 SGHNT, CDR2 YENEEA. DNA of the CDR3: TGTGCCAGCAGCTTATATTTAAGGGACAGGGGAGGCAATCAGCCCCAGCATTTT. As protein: CASSLYLRDRGGNQPQHF.

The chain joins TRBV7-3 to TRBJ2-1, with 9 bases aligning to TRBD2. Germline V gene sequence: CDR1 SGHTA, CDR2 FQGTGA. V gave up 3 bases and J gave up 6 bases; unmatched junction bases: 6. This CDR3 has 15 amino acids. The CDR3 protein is CASSLLAGVANEQFF. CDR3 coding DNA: TGTGCCAGCAGCTTGTTAGCGGGAGTCGCCAATGAGCAGTTCTTC.

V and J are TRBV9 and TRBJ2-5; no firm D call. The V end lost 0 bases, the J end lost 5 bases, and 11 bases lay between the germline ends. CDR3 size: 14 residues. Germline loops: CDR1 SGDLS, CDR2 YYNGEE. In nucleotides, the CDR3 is TGTGCCAGCAGCGTAGCCGCGATGAGGGAGACCCAGTACTTC. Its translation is CASSVAAMRETQYF. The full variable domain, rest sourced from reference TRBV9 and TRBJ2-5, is DSGVTQTPKHLITATGQRVTLRCSPRSGDLSVYWYQQSLDQGLQFLIQYYNGEERAKGNILERFSAQQFPDLHSELNLSSLELGDSALYFCASSVAAMRETQYFGPGTRLLVL.

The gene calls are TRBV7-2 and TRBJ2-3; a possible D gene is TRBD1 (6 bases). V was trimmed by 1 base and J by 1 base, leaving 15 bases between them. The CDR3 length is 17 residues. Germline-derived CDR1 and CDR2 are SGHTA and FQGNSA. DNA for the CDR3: TGTGCCAGCAGCTTAGGGGGCAGGGGACCGCGCACAGATACGCAGTATTTT. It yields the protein CASSLGGRGPRTDTQYF.